This T cell receptor (beta chain) was captured by sequencing in a study of OX40 agonist ivuxolimab in advanced cancers. About the study: At around 81% male, the cohort had a mean age of about 60 years, ranging from roughly 20 to 80.

Only in-frame clones appear in the TCRdb table, and some are missing; sequencing was by immunoSEQ multiplex PCR. This sample carries roughly 71,000 clones, 70% to 85% of them seen once, and the ten largest clones take 1.5% to 2%. CDR3 length equals 14 residues. The J segment lost 1 base and the V segment lost 9 bases, leaving 7 bases of the junction unmatched. Germline CDR1 and CDR2: ENHRY and SYGVKD. The chain is built from TRBV10-3 and TRBJ2-3; 7 bases align to TRBD2. The sample in question was CD4+ or CD8+ T cells sorted from blood, obtained in a trial of the OX40 agonist ivuxolimab. The clonotype comes from an adult with an advanced solid tumor such as melanoma, head and neck, liver or kidney cancer. The CDR3 bases are TGTGCCATTTCAAGCGCGGGGGGCACAGATACGCAGTATTTT. Its translation: CAISSAGGTDTQYF.